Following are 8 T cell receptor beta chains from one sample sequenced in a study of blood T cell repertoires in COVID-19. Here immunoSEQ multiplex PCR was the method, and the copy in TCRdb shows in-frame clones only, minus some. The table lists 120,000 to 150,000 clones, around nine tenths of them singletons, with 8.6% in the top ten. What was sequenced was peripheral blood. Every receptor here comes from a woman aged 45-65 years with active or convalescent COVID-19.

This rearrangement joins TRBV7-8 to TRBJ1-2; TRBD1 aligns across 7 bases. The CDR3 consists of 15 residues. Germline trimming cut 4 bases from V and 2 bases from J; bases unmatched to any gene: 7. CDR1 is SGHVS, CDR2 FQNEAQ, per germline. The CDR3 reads CASSSQGGKNYGYTF. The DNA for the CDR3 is TGTGCCAGCAGCTCCCAGGGGGGAAAAAACTATGGCTACACCTTC.

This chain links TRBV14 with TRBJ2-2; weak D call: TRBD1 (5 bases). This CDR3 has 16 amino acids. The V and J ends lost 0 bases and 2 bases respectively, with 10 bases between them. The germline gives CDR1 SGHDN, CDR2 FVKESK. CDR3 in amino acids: CASSQDQTVNTGELFF. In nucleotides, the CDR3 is TGTGCCAGCAGCCAAGACCAGACAGTAAACACCGGGGAGCTGTTTTTT.

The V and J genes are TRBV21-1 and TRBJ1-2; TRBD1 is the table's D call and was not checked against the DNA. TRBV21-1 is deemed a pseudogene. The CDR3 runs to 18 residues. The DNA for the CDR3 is TGTGCCAGCAGCAAAGGGAGACAGGGCAGGATCCCTAACTATGGCTACACCTTC. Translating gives CASSKGRQGRIPNYGYTF.

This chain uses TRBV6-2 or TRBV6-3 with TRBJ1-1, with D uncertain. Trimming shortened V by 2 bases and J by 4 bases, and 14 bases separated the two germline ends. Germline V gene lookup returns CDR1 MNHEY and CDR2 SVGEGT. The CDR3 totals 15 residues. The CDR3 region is CASSYALGAFTEAFF. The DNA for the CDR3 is TGTGCCAGCAGTTACGCCCTCGGAGCTTTCACTGAAGCTTTCTTT.

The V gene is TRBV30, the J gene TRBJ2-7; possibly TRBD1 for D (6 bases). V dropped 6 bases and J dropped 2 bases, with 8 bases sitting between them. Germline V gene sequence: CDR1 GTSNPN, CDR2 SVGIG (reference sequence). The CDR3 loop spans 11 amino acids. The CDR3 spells CACRGTYEQYF. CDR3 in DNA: TGTGCCTGCAGGGGTACCTACGAGCAGTACTTC.

The CDR3 region is CASSQDWAVRTDTQYF. The DNA for the CDR3 is TGTGCCAGCAGCCAAGATTGGGCAGTCCGCACAGATACGCAGTATTTT. The rearrangement links TRBV4-2 to TRBJ2-3; D is ambiguous. V lost 0 bases and J lost 1, with 11 bases in between. CDR3 length: 16 residues. Germline V gives CDR1 LGHNA, CDR2 YNFKEQ.

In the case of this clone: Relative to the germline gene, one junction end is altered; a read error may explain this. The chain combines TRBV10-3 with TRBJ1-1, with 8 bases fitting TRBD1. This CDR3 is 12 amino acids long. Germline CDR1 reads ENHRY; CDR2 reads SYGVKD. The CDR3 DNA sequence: TGTGCCATCAGTGAGTCCGGGACAGGCGAAATCTTT. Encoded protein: CAISESGTGEIF.

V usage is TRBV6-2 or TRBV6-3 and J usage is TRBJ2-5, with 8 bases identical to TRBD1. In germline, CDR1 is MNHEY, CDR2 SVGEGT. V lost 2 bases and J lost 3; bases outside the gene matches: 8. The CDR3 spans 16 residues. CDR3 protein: CASSYGGGTGEETQYF. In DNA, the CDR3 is TGTGCCAGCAGTTACGGGGGCGGGACAGGCGAAGAGACCCAGTACTTC.